This TCR beta chain is drawn from a study of tumor-infiltrating lymphocytes in primary liver carcinoma. RNA and DNA were co-extracted from about 19-30 mg of unsorted bulk tissue. Reverse transcription of 500 ng total RNA with a constant-region primer produced TCR beta cDNA. Nested multiplex PCR, run for three rounds with slightly modified ARM-PCR, yielded TCR beta libraries. Rounds one and two of PCR, each of 10 cycles, were primed with TRBV1-TRBV30 forward primers and a C-beta reverse primer. TCRdb reanalysed the multiplex PCR reads using MiXCR and keeps one entry per CDR3 protein. This table holds around 190,000 distinct CDR3 sequences, around four fifths found once. Germline CDR1 is SGHVS and CDR2 is FQNEAQ. V was clipped by 7 bases and J by 4 bases; unmatched bases: 9. CDR3 size: 14 residues.

This chain connects TRBV7-8 to TRBJ2-5; 7 bases fit TRBD1. The TCR was taken from a man aged 40-50 years with primary liver carcinoma and hepatitis B virus infection. Source material: tumor tissue from primary liver carcinoma. The CDR3: CASIITGDRETQYF. As DNA, the CDR3 is TGTGCCAGCATCATCACAGGGGACAGAGAGACCCAGTACTTC.